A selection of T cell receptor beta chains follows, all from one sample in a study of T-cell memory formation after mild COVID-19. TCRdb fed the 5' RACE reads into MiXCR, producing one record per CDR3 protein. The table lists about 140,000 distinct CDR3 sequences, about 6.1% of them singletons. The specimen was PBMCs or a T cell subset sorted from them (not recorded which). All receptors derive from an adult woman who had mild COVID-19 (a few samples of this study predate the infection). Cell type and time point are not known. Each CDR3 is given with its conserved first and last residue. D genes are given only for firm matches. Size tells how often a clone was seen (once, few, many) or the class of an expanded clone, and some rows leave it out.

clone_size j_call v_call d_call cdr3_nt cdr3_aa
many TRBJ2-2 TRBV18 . TGTGCCAGCTCACCGGCGGGAACGAACACCGGGGAGCTGTTTTTT CASSPAGTNTGELFF
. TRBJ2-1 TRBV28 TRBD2 TGTGCCAGCAGTTCACTAGCGCGTAACTCCTACAATGAGCAGTTCTTC CASSSLARNSYNEQFF
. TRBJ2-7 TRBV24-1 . TGTGCCACCAGTGCTGCCTCTGAGGGCAGAGAGCAGTACTTC CATSAASEGREQYF
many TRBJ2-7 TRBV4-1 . TGCGCCAGCAGCCAAGGACAGGATTTTTCCTACGAGCAGTACTTC CASSQGQDFSYEQYF
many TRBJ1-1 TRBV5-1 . TGCGCCAGCAGCCCTACTCTCCTCCATGAAGCTTTCTTT CASSPTLLHEAFF
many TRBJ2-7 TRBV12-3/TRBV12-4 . TGTGCCAGCAGGGAAGCGAGCAGCTCCTTCGAGCAGTACTTC CASREASSSFEQYF
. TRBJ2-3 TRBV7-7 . TGTGCTAGCAGCCCCCTTGGTCCAGATACGCAGTATTTT CASSPLGPDTQYF
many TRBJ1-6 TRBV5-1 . TGCGCCAGCAGCTTGGCTGGGGATTATAATTCACCCCTCCACTTT CASSLAGDYNSPLHF
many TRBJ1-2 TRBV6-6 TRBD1 TGTGCCAGCAGTAATCGACAGGGTTGGGGCTACACCTTC CASSNRQGWGYTF
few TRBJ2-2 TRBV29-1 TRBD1 TGCAGCGTTCAAGGGACAGCAAACACCGGGGAGCTGTTTTTT CSVQGTANTGELFF
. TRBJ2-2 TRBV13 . TGTGCCAGCAGCTTAAACTATGCCGGGGAGCTGTTTTTT CASSLNYAGELFF